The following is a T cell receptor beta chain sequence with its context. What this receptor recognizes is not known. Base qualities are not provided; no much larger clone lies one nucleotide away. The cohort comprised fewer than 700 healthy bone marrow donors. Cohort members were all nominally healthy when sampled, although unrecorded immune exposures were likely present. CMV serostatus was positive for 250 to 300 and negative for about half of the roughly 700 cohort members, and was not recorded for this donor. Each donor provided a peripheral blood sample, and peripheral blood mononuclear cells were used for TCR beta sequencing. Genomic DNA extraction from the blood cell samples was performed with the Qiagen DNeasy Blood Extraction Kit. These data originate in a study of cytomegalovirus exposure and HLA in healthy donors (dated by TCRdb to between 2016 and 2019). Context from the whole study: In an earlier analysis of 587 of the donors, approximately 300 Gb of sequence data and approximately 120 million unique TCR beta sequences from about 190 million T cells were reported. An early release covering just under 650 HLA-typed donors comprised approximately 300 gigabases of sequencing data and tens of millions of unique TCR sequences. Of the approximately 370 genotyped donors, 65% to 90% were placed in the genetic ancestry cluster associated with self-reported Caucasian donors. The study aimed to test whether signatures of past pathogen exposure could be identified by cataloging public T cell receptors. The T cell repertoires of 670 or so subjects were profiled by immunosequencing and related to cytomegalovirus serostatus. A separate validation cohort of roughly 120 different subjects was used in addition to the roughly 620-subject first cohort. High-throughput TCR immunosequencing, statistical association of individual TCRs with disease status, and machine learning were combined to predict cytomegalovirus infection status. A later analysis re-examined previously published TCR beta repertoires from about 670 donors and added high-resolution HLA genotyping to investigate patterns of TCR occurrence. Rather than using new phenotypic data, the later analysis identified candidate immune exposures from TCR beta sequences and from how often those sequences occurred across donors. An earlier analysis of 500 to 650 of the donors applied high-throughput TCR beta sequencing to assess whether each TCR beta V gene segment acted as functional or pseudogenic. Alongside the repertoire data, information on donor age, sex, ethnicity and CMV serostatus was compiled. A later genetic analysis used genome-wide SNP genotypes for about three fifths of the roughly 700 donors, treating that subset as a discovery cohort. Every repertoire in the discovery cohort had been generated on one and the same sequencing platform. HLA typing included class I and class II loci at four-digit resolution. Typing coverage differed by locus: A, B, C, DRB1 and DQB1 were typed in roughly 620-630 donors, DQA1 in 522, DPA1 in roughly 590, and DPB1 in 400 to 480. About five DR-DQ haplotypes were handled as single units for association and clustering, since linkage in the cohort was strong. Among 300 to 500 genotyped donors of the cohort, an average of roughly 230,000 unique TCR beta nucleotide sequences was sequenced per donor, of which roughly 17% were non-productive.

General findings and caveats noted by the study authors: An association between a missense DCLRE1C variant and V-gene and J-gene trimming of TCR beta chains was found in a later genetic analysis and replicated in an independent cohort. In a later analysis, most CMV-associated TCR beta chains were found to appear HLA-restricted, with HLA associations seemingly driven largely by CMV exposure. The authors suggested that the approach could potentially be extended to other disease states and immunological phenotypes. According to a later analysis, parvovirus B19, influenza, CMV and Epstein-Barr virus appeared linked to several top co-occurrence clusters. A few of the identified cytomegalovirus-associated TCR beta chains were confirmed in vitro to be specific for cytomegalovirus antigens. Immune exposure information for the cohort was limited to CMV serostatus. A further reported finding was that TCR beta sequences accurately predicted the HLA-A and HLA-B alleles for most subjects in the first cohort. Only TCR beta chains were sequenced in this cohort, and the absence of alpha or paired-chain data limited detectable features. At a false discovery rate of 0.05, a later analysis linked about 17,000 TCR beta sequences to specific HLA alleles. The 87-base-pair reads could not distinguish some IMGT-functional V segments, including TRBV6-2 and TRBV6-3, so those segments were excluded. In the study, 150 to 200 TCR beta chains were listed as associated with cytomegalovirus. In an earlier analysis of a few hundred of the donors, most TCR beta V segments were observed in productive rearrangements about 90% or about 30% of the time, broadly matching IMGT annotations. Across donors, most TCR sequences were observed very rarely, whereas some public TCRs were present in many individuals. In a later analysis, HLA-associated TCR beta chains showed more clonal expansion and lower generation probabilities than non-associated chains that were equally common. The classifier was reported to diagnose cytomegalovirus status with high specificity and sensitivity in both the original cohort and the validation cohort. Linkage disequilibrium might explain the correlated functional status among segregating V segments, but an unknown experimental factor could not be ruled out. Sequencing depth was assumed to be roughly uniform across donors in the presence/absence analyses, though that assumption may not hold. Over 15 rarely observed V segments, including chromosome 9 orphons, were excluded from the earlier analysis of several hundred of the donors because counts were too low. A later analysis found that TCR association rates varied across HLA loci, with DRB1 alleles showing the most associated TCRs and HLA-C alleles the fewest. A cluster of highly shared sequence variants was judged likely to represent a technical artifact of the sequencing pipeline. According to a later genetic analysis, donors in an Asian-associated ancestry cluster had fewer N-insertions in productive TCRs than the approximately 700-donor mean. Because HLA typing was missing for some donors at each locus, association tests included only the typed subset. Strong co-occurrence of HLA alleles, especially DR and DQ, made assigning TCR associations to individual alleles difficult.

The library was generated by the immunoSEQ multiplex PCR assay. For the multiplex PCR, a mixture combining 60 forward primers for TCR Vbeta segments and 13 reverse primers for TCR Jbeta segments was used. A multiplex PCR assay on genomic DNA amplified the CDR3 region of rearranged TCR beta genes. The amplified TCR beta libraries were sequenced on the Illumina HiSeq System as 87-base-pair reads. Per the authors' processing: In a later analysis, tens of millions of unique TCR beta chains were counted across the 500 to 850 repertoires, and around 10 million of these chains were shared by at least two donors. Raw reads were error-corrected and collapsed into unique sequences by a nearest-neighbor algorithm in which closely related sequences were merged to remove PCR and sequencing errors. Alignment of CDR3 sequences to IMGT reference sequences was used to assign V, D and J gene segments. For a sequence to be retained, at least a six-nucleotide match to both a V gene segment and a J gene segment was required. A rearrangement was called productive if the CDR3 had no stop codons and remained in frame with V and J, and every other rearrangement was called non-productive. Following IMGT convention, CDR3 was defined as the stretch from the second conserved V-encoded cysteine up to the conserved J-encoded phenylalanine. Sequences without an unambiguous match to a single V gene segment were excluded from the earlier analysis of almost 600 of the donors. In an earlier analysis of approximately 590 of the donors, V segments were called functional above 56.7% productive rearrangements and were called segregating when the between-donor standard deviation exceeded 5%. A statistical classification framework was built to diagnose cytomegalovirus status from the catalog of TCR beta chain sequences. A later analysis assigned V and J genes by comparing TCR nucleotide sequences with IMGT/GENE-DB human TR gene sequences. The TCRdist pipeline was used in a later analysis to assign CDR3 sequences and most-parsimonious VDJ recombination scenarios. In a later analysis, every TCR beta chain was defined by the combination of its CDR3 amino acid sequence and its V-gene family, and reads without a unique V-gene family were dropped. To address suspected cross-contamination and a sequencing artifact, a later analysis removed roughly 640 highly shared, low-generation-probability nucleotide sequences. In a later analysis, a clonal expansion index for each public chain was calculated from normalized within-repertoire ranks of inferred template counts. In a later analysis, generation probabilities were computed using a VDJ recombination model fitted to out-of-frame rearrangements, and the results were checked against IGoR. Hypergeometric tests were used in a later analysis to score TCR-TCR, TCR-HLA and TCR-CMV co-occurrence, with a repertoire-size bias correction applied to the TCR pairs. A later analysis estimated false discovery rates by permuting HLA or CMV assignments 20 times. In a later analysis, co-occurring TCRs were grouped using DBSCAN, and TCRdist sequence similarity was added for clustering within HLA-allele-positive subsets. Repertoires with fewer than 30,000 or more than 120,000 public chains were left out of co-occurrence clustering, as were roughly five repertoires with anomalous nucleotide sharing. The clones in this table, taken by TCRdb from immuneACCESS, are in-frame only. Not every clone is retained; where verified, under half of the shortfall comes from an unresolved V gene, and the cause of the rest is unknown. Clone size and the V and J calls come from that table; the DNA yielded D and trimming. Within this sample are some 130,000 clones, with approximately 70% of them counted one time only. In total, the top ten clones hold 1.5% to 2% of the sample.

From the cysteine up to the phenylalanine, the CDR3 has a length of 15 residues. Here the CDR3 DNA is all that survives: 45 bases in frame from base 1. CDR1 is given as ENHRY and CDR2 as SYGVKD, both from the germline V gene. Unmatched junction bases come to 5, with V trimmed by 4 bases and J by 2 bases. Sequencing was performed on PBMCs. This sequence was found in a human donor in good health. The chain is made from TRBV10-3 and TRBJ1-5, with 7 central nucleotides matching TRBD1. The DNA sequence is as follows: TGTGCCATCAGTGGCGGACAGGCTGGCAATCAGCCCCAGCATTTT. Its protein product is CAISGGQAGNQPQHF.